Each of the 30 T cell receptor beta chains below was sequenced from the same sample in a study of cytomegalovirus exposure and HLA in healthy donors. PCR employed 60 Vbeta and 13 Jbeta primers. Here immunoSEQ multiplex PCR was the method, and the copy in TCRdb shows in-frame clones only, minus some. The specimen's table records about 190,000 clones. Material for sequencing was PBMCs. Receptors originate from a woman under 40 in good health and CMV-seropositive.

The chain joins TRBV5-6 to TRBJ2-4, with 7 bases that match TRBD1. J lost 2 bases, V lost 5 bases, and 7 bases had no gene match. The CDR3 is made up of 15 amino acids. Germline V gene data show CDR1 as SGHDT and CDR2 as YYEEEE. The CDR3 region has the DNA TGTGCCAGCAGTCCCACAGGGGTATCCAAAAACATTCAGTACTTC. Amino acids: CASSPTGVSKNIQYF. The complete variable domain, with remaining parts taken from reference TRBV5-6 and TRBJ2-4, reads DAGVTQSPTHLIKTRGQQVTLRCSPKSGHDTVSWYQQALGQGPQFIFQYYEEEERQRGNFPDRFSGHQFPNYSSELNVNALLLGDSALYLCASSPTGVSKNIQYFGAGTRLSVL.

The chain has TRBV5-1 and TRBJ2-7, with 7 bases fitting TRBD1. Germline V gene data show CDR1 as SGHRS and CDR2 as YFSETQ. Unmatched junction bases numbered 5, after V lost 0 bases and J lost 2 bases. The CDR3 loop spans 15 amino acids. The CDR3 DNA sequence: TGCGCCAGCAGCTTGGCCTTCGGGACAGCCTACGAGCAGTACTTC. This codes for CASSLAFGTAYEQYF.

The chain carries TRBV7-9 and TRBJ2-7, with D hard to call. The V end was cut by 1 base, the J end by 0 bases, with 7 bases between. Germline V gene sequence: CDR1 SEHNR, CDR2 FQNEAQ (reference sequence). The CDR3 is 14 amino acids. The CDR3 sequence: CASSLELNSYEQYF. The CDR3, as DNA: TGTGCCAGCAGCTTAGAACTAAACTCCTACGAGCAGTACTTC.

The chain couples TRBV19 to TRBJ2-1; no definite D call. V gave up 4 bases and J gave up 4 bases, with 11 bases separating them. CDR1 is LNHDA and CDR2 is SQIVND in the germline V gene (reference sequence). The CDR3 consists of 14 residues. The DNA of the CDR3 is TGTGCCAGTAGTAAGCAAATAATTTACAATGAGCAGTTCTTC. Its translation: CASSKQIIYNEQFF.

J is TRBJ2-1 and V is TRBV7-6; 11 bases agree with TRBD2. The CDR3 is made up of 19 amino acids. The ends lost 5 bases at V and 0 bases at J; junction bases unmatched: 12. Looked up from germline, CDR1 is SGHVS and CDR2 is FNYEAQ. The CDR3 loop reads CASSPVGLAGGSSYNEQFF. The CDR3 nucleotides are TGTGCCAGCAGCCCCGTGGGGCTAGCGGGGGGAAGCTCCTACAATGAGCAGTTCTTC.

This rearrangement joins TRBV29-1 to TRBJ1-1; TRBD1 is a possible D gene (6 bases). The V end was cut by 5 bases, the J end by 2 bases, with 12 bases between. CDR3 size: 13 residues. Germline values: CDR1 SQVTM, CDR2 ANQGSEA. The CDR3 protein is CSVIYRVNTEAFF. The CDR3 region has the DNA TGCAGCGTTATATACAGGGTTAACACTGAAGCTTTCTTT.

The V gene is TRBV7-9, the J gene TRBJ2-5, with 10 bases aligning to TRBD2. Near its end, the DNA agrees better with TRBJ2-7, so the J call may be wrong. This CDR3 has 16 residues. Per the germline V gene, CDR1 is SEHNR and CDR2 is FQNEAQ (reference sequence). CDR3 bases: TGTGCCAGCAGCCGGACTAGCGGAGATCCTTTCTACGAGCAGTACTTC. Residues: CASSRTSGDPFYEQYF.

V gene TRBV6-6 combines with J gene TRBJ2-5; possible D gene TRBD2, 7 bases. Germline V gene lookup returns CDR1 MNHNY and CDR2 SVGAGI (reference sequence). Trimming removed 7 bases at V and 5 bases at J, with 14 bases between. This CDR3 region has 13 residues. The CDR3 bases are TGTGCCAGCAAACTACAGGGAGGGGAGACCCAGTACTTC. Its translation is CASKLQGGETQYF.

Comment on this clone: Other nucleotide sequences in the sample specify the same CDR3. J is TRBJ2-3 and V is TRBV6-1; 10 bases map to TRBD2. CDR1 is MNHNS, CDR2 SASEGT, per germline. This CDR3 is built from 17 residues. Trimming took 3 bases from V and 1 from J; bases not matched to a gene: 7. In nucleotides, the CDR3 is TGTGCCAGCAGTGAGCAGCAGCGGGGGGGCCGCACAGATACGCAGTATTTT. Translating it yields CASSEQQRGGRTDTQYF.

V gene TRBV5-1 combines with J gene TRBJ2-2, with 7 bases matching TRBD1. The CDR3 runs 15 residues. The J segment lost 3 bases and the V segment lost 1 base, leaving 3 bases of the junction unmatched. The germline V gene encodes CDR1 SGHRS and CDR2 YFSETQ. The CDR3 DNA is TGCGCCAGCAGCTTGTGGGACAGCTACACCGGGGAGCTGTTTTTT. This gives the protein CASSLWDSYTGELFF.

V and J are TRBV27 and TRBJ1-1; D is undetermined. The V and J ends lost 2 bases and 5 bases respectively, with 15 bases between them. Germline-derived CDR1 and CDR2 are MNHEY and SMNVEV (reference sequence). This CDR3 is built from 15 residues. CDR3 nucleotides: TGTGCCAGCAGTTTAGGTGCCAGAGGGCAGACTGAAGCTTTCTTT. This sequence encodes CASSLGARGQTEAFF.

The chain uses TRBV9 and TRBJ1-3, with a tentative D call TRBD1 (5 bases). With 0 bases removed from V and 0 bases from J, the gap between germline ends came to 13 bases. The germline V gene has CDR1 SGDLS and CDR2 YYNGEE. The CDR3 is made up of 17 amino acids. The CDR3 nucleotides are TGTGCCAGCAGCGTAGGATTCCAGGGATTCTCTGGAAACACCATATATTTT. Its protein product is CASSVGFQGFSGNTIYF.

The chain joins TRBV5-1 to TRBJ1-1; 7 bases match TRBD1. The ends lost 7 bases at V and 4 bases at J; junction bases unmatched: 7. CDR1 and CDR2 from the germline V gene are SGHRS and YFSETQ. CDR3 length equals 13 residues. The CDR3 region is CASETGTGTEAFF. CDR3 coding DNA: TGCGCCAGCGAGACAGGGACGGGCACTGAAGCTTTCTTT.

The chain is built from TRBV7-6 and TRBJ1-3; 9 nucleotides agree with TRBD1. The trim removed 4 bases at V and 0 bases at J, leaving 13 bases unmatched. CDR3 length: 19 residues. Germline V lookup: CDR1 SGHVS, CDR2 FNYEAQ. The CDR3 reads CASSSLPGQGLFSGNTIYF. In DNA form, the CDR3 reads TGTGCCAGCAGCTCCCTGCCGGGACAGGGCCTGTTCTCTGGAAACACCATATATTTT.

The chain combines TRBV19 with TRBJ1-1; D may be TRBD1 (6 bases). The CDR3 is 14 amino acids. V lost 5 bases and J lost 1, with 11 bases in between. CDR1 is LNHDA, CDR2 SQIVND, per germline (reference sequence). The DNA of the CDR3 is TGTGCCAGTAGTCCAAGGACAGAGAACACTGAAGCTTTCTTT. Residues: CASSPRTENTEAFF.

The rearrangement links TRBV20-1 to TRBJ2-3; 8 nucleotides align to TRBD2. Germline V CDR1 and CDR2: DFQATT, SNEGSKA (reference sequence). This CDR3 is built from 11 residues. CDR3 coding DNA: TGCAGAAGCGGGAGCGCAGATACGCAGTATTTT. Translation: CRSGSADTQYF.

This chain connects TRBV10-3 to TRBJ2-5; 8 nucleotides align to TRBD2. The CDR3 is 14 amino acids. Germline-derived CDR1 and CDR2 are ENHRY and SYGVKD. J gave up 2 bases and V 11 bases, and 10 bases lay outside the gene matches. CDR3 loop: CASGTSGGQETQYF. Written as DNA, the CDR3 is TGTGCCTCGGGCACTAGCGGTGGGCAAGAGACCCAGTACTTC.

The rearrangement joins TRBV10-3 to TRBJ1-1; D ambiguous. CDR1 and CDR2 from the germline V gene are ENHRY and SYGVKD. Trimming shortened V by 10 bases and J by 6 bases, and 9 bases separated the two germline ends. CDR3 size: 10 residues. The CDR3 loop reads CATTRAEAFF. The CDR3 DNA is TGTGCCACCACGAGAGCTGAAGCTTTCTTT.

The chain links TRBV7-2 to TRBJ1-1; D remains ambiguous. The CDR3 is 13 residues long. Germline V lookup: CDR1 SGHTA, CDR2 FQGNSA. V lost 1 base and J 10 bases, leaving 13 bases between the germline ends. CDR3 nucleotide sequence: TGTGCCAGCAGCTTAGGCCTAGCAGTAGGAGCTTTCTTT. Translation gives CASSLGLAVGAFF.

This chain links TRBV6-5 with TRBJ2-1, with 11 bases matching TRBD2. Germline V gives CDR1 MNHEY, CDR2 SVGAGI. This CDR3 contains 16 residues. J lost 4 bases, V lost 0 bases, and 2 bases had no gene match. This CDR3 is CASSYSTSGGYNEQFF. The CDR3 region has the DNA TGTGCCAGCAGTTACTCCACTAGCGGGGGTTACAATGAGCAGTTCTTC.

The chain recombines TRBV6-5 with TRBJ2-7; perhaps TRBD1 as D (6 bases). The V and J ends lost 6 bases and 4 bases respectively, with 19 bases between them. Per the germline V gene, CDR1 is MNHEY and CDR2 is SVGAGI. CDR3 length: 15 residues. The CDR3 reads CASRATGIDLYEQYF. Here the CDR3 DNA reads TGTGCCAGCAGGGCAACAGGGATCGACCTTTACGAGCAGTACTTC.

V and J are TRBV6-1 and TRBJ2-7, with 7 bases fitting TRBD2. Trimming took 4 bases from V and 2 from J; bases not matched to a gene: 5. CDR1 MNHNS and CDR2 SASEGT come from the germline V gene. The CDR3 contains 14 residues. This CDR3 is CASSGRGNAYEQYF. The CDR3 DNA follows: TGTGCCAGCAGTGGGCGGGGGAATGCCTACGAGCAGTACTTC.

This sequence joins TRBV7-2 and TRBJ2-5, with D perhaps matching TRBD2 (6 bases). Germline CDR1 SGHTA, CDR2 FQGNSA. The length of the CDR3 is 12 residues. Trimming removed 6 bases at V and 5 bases at J, with 10 bases between. CDR3 residues: CASSQGLETQYF. CDR3 coding DNA: TGTGCCAGCAGTCAGGGACTGGAGACCCAGTACTTC.

The rearrangement joins TRBV28 to TRBJ2-7; D is unclear. The germline V and J ends were trimmed by 5 bases and 6 bases, with 17 bases remaining between them. This CDR3 is built from 14 residues. In germline, CDR1 is MDHEN, CDR2 SYDVKM. CDR3 nucleotides: TGTGCCAGCAGTCTAGTTCTGCGAATGGGCGAGCAGTACTTC. It encodes CASSLVLRMGEQYF. Full variable domain (rest looked up from reference TRBV28 and TRBJ2-7): DVKVTQSSRYLVKRTGEKVFLECVQDMDHENMFWYRQDPGLGLRLIYFSYDVKMKEKGDIPEGYSVSREKKERFSLILESASTNQTSMYLCASSLVLRMGEQYFGPGTRLTVT.

The gene calls are TRBV5-1 and TRBJ1-2, with a weak D call TRBD1 (5 bases). The CDR3 is 15 residues long. Trimming removed 4 bases from V and 3 bases from J, with 16 bases in between. Germline loops: CDR1 SGHRS, CDR2 YFSETQ. This CDR3 is CASSNPGTDDYGYTF. CDR3 sequence (DNA): TGCGCCAGCAGCAACCCCGGGACTGATGACTATGGCTACACCTTC.

The J gene is TRBJ2-7, the V gene TRBV27, with 9 bases fitting TRBD1. Trimming cost V 2 bases and J 2 bases; bases outside gene matches: 4. Germline V gene sequence: CDR1 MNHEY, CDR2 SMNVEV (reference sequence). The CDR3 runs to 15 residues. CDR3 loop: CASSLRDRETYEQYF. The CDR3 DNA follows: TGTGCCAGCAGTTTACGGGACAGGGAAACCTACGAGCAGTACTTC.

V is TRBV15 and J is TRBJ2-1; 7 nucleotides line up with TRBD1. The V gene's germline CDR1 is LNHNV and CDR2 YYDKDF (reference sequence). With V trimmed by 0 bases and J by 2 bases, 1 base remained unmatched. The CDR3 has 15 residues. The CDR3 DNA sequence: TGTGCCACCAGCAGAGATCAGGGGGCCTACAATGAGCAGTTCTTC. This encodes CATSRDQGAYNEQFF.

The V gene is TRBV5-4, the J gene TRBJ1-6; possible D gene TRBD1, 5 bases. Trimming removed 0 bases at V and 10 bases at J, with 14 bases between. CDR1 is SGHNT and CDR2 is YYREEE in the germline V gene (reference sequence). The CDR3 has 15 residues. The CDR3 loop is CASSLGAGPGSPLHF. CDR3 in DNA: TGTGCCAGCAGCTTGGGGGCAGGGCCGGGCTCACCCCTCCACTTT.

The J gene is TRBJ2-1, the V gene TRBV6-5; 8 nucleotides line up with TRBD1. Germline-derived CDR1 and CDR2 are MNHEY and SVGAGI. The CDR3 sequence is 14 residues long. V lost 7 bases, J lost 9 bases, and 11 bases stayed unmatched. CDR3 sequence: CASKPGQGSAEQFF. The CDR3 DNA follows: TGTGCCAGCAAGCCCGGACAGGGTAGTGCTGAGCAGTTCTTC.

With regard to this clone: One end of the junction varies from germline; a read error may be responsible. This sequence joins TRBV4-1 and TRBJ1-3, with D possibly TRBD1 on 5 matching bases. Germline lookup yields CDR1 MGHRA and CDR2 YSYEKL. The CDR3 is 18 residues long. The CDR3 coding sequence is TGCGCCAGCAGCCAAGGGTGGGGAGGGGTTTTCTCTGGAGACACCATATATTTT. Encoded protein: CASSQGWGGVFSGDTIYF.